The clone carrying this T cell receptor beta chain was seen just once. Data came from immunoSEQ multiplex PCR; TCRdb stores just in-frame clones and leaves some out. The profile shows 150,000 or so clones, less than 95% of them singletons. This entry belongs to a study of blood T cell repertoires in COVID-19. Per germline, CDR1 ENHRY and CDR2 SYGVKD. This CDR3 contains 15 residues. The ends were cut back, 0 bases at V and 5 bases at J, with 12 bases in the middle. Sequencing input: peripheral blood. This chain uses TRBV10-3 with TRBJ2-3; D is ambiguous. The source is a man aged 50 or older with acute or convalescent COVID-19. CDR3 bases: TGTGCCATCAGTGAGTCTTCAGCCCCAGGAGATACGCAGTATTTT. Its translation: CAISESSAPGDTQYF.